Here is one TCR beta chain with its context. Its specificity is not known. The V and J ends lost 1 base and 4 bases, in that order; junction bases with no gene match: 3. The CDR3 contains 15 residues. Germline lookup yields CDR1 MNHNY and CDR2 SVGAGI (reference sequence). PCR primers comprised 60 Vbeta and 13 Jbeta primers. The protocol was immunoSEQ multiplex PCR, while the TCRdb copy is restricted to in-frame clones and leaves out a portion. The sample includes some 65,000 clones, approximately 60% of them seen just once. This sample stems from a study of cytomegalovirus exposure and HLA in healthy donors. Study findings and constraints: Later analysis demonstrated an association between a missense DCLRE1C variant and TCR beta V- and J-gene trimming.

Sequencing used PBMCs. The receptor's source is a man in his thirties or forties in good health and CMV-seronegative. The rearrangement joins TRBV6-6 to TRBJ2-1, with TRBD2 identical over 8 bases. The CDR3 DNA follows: TGTGCCAGCAGTTACTTTAGCGGGGATTACAATGAGCAGTTCTTC. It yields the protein CASSYFSGDYNEQFF.